The 27 T cell receptor beta chains below all came from one sample that was sequenced in a study of T cell clones after liver transplantation. Method: immunoSEQ multiplex PCR; TCRdb's copy keeps in-frame clones and lacks some. In the table there are roughly 70,000 clones, about 88% of which are singletons. The input for sequencing was CD4+ T cells from blood, taken before liver transplant. All receptors come from a human donor who received a liver transplant.

This chain uses TRBV30 with TRBJ2-7; D unclear. The CDR3 has 16 residues. Per germline, CDR1 GTSNPN and CDR2 SVGIG (reference sequence). V was trimmed by 0 bases and J by 2 bases, leaving 17 bases between them. CDR3 in amino acids: CAWSVRGQQRAYEQYF. The CDR3 nucleotides read TGTGCCTGGAGTGTAAGAGGCCAGCAGCGCGCCTACGAGCAGTACTTC.

The chain couples TRBV19 to TRBJ1-1, with TRBD1 matching 7 bases. The V and J ends lost 2 bases and 8 bases, in that order; junction bases with no gene match: 5. Germline lookup yields CDR1 LNHDA and CDR2 SQIVND (reference sequence). The CDR3 consists of 13 residues. This chain's CDR3 is CASSIRTTGEAFF. The CDR3 nucleotides read TGTGCCAGTAGTATACGAACGACAGGGGAAGCTTTCTTT.

This sequence joins TRBV9 and TRBJ2-1; D not certain. Trimming left V 0 bases short and J 10 bases short, with 8 bases between. Germline V gives CDR1 SGDLS, CDR2 YYNGEE. The length of the CDR3 is 12 residues. The CDR3 loop reads CASSVGSGEQFF. In nucleotides, the CDR3 is TGTGCCAGCAGCGTAGGCTCTGGCGAGCAGTTCTTC.

This rearrangement joins TRBV5-4 to TRBJ2-3; 8 nucleotides align to TRBD2. The CDR3 is 17 amino acids. The J segment lost 2 bases and the V segment lost 0 bases, leaving 8 bases of the junction unmatched. Germline V CDR1 and CDR2: SGHNT, YYREEE (reference sequence). CDR3 sequence: CASSLELAVRDTDTQYF. The CDR3 DNA is TGTGCCAGCAGCTTGGAACTAGCGGTGCGTGACACAGATACGCAGTATTTT.

The chain is built from TRBV4-2 and TRBJ2-7, with 13 bases matching TRBD2. The CDR3 runs to 18 residues. The V gene's germline CDR1 is LGHNA and CDR2 YNFKEQ. V shed 4 bases and J 4 bases; nucleotides not matched to a gene: 13. The CDR3 protein is CASSRTVAGTSGNYEQYF. CDR3 coding DNA: TGTGCCAGCAGCCGAACGGTCGCGGGGACTAGCGGGAATTACGAGCAGTACTTC.

V is TRBV2 and J is TRBJ2-7; tentative D call: TRBD1 (6 bases). CDR3 length: 13 residues. The germline gives CDR1 SNHLY, CDR2 FYNNEI. Trimming shortened V by 8 bases and J by 5 bases, and 16 bases separated the two germline ends. This chain's CDR3 is CASGRDKVNEQYF. The CDR3 DNA is TGTGCCAGCGGCCGGGACAAGGTTAACGAGCAGTACTTC.

The chain carries TRBV7-2 and TRBJ2-5; 9 nucleotides match TRBD2. CDR1 and CDR2 from the germline V gene are SGHTA and FQGNSA. The trim removed 6 bases at V and 5 bases at J, leaving 7 bases unmatched. The CDR3 sequence is 14 residues long. The CDR3 here is CASRGAGGLETQYF. In DNA, the CDR3 is TGTGCCAGCAGGGGCGCGGGAGGGCTGGAGACCCAGTACTTC.

The CDR3, as DNA: TGTGCCAGTAGTATAAAAGCACGGGACGAGCAGTACTTC. Translating it yields CASSIKARDEQYF. V gene TRBV19 combines with J gene TRBJ2-7, with D uncertain. The germline CDR1 and CDR2 sequences are LNHDA and SQIVND (reference sequence). The CDR3 covers 13 residues. V lost 2 bases and J 5 bases, leaving 10 bases between the germline ends.

The chain is built from TRBV4-2 and TRBJ2-5; possibly TRBD2 for D (5 bases). The CDR3 loop spans 16 amino acids. Germline V gene data show CDR1 as LGHNA and CDR2 as YNFKEQ. V lost 0 bases and J lost 5, with 16 bases in between. DNA for the CDR3: TGTGCCAGCAGCCAAGAACGGGTAACTCCGGGGGAGACCCAGTACTTC. Residues: CASSQERVTPGETQYF.

The chain is built from TRBV29-1 and TRBJ2-3; 10 nucleotides align to TRBD2. This CDR3 spans 14 amino acids. Looked up from germline, CDR1 is SQVTM and CDR2 is ANQGSEA. With V trimmed by 6 bases and J by 5 bases, 8 bases remained unmatched. CDR3 nucleotide sequence: TGCAGCGTCGATACTAGCGGGATTGAAGATACGCAGTATTTT. Its translation: CSVDTSGIEDTQYF.

The rearrangement links TRBV19 to TRBJ2-1, with 8 bases fitting TRBD2. The CDR3 loop spans 13 amino acids. CDR1 LNHDA and CDR2 SQIVND come from the germline V gene (reference sequence). With V trimmed by 9 bases and J by 6 bases, 7 bases remained unmatched. The CDR3 DNA sequence: TGTGCCAGCGGGCGGGAGGTGGGCAATGAGCAGTTCTTC. This codes for CASGREVGNEQFF.

The V gene is TRBV25-1, the J gene TRBJ2-1; the D gene could be TRBD1 or TRBD2 (6 bases each). The CDR3 totals 15 residues. Germline V gene lookup returns CDR1 MGHDK and CDR2 SYGVNS. Trimming removed 8 bases from V and 7 bases from J, with 21 bases in between. The CDR3 coding sequence is TGTGCCAGCGGGGATAACAGGGCTAGCGTGAATGAGCAGTTCTTC. Translated, it gives CASGDNRASVNEQFF.

V and J are TRBV5-1 and TRBJ2-7; weak D call: TRBD1 (6 bases). This CDR3 is built from 14 residues. The V gene lost 4 bases and the J gene lost 7 bases, with 18 bases spanning the gap. Germline-derived CDR1 and CDR2 are SGHRS and YFSETQ. This CDR3 reads CASSPGDGFAEQYF. The CDR3 DNA is TGCGCCAGCAGCCCAGGGGACGGCTTCGCGGAGCAGTACTTC.

This chain uses TRBV18 with TRBJ2-4; D perhaps matches TRBD1 (6 bases). This CDR3 is built from 15 residues. From germline, CDR1 is KGHSH and CDR2 LQKENI. Trimming pared 3 bases from V and 0 bases from J, leaving 9 bases between. Here the CDR3 reads CASSPDSQAKNIQYF. CDR3 sequence (DNA): TGTGCCAGCTCACCGGACAGTCAAGCCAAAAACATTCAGTACTTC.

The rearrangement joins TRBV4-2 to TRBJ2-2, with 7 bases aligning to TRBD1. CDR1 is LGHNA, CDR2 YNFKEQ, per germline. V shed 3 bases and J 1 base; nucleotides not matched to a gene: 5. This CDR3 is 16 amino acids long. The CDR3 here is CASSQMGTENTGELFF. CDR3 DNA: TGTGCCAGCAGCCAGATGGGGACAGAGAACACCGGGGAGCTGTTTTTT.

The chain has TRBV9 and TRBJ2-1, with TRBD2 matching 10 bases. CDR3 length equals 16 residues. V shed 0 bases and J 7 bases; nucleotides not matched to a gene: 7. Per germline, CDR1 SGDLS and CDR2 YYNGEE. This chain's CDR3 is CASSVGLAGEGNEQFF. In DNA form, the CDR3 reads TGTGCCAGCAGCGTAGGTCTAGCGGGAGAAGGGAATGAGCAGTTCTTC.

J is TRBJ2-5 and V is TRBV5-1; TRBD1 matches at 8 bases. Germline CDR1 and CDR2: SGHRS and YFSETQ. V lost 4 bases to trimming and J lost 2 bases; unmatched junction nucleotides: 13. This CDR3 is built from 17 residues. CDR3 protein: CASSPGQAFPLQETQYF. The CDR3 nucleotides are TGCGCCAGCAGCCCGGGACAGGCTTTCCCTTTACAAGAGACCCAGTACTTC.

The chain links TRBV2 to TRBJ2-2; tentative D call: TRBD2 (6 bases). The CDR3 totals 14 residues. The germline CDR1 and CDR2 sequences are SNHLY and FYNNEI. The V end lost 11 bases, the J end lost 2 bases, and 15 bases lay between the germline ends. CDR3 loop: CAGAAGLNTGELFF. The CDR3 DNA follows: TGTGCCGGTGCGGCGGGGCTCAACACCGGGGAGCTGTTTTTT.

The chain recombines TRBV7-3 with TRBJ2-5; tentatively, D is TRBD1 or TRBD2 (5 bases each). The CDR3 runs 16 residues. Germline V gene lookup returns CDR1 SGHTA and CDR2 FQGTGA. V was clipped by 1 base and J by 5 bases, with 17 bases between them. In DNA, the CDR3 is TGTGCCAGCAGCTTAAATTCGGGAAGGGGCGGGGAGACCCAGTACTTC. Translated: CASSLNSGRGGETQYF.

The genes are TRBV7-8 and TRBJ2-5, with 8 positions matching TRBD1. CDR1 and CDR2 (germline): SGHVS, FQNEAQ. CDR3 length equals 15 residues. V shed 1 base, J shed 5 bases, and the junction held 6 bases outside the gene matches. CDR3 amino acids: CASSLEPGGPETQYF. The DNA for the CDR3 is TGTGCCAGCAGCTTAGAGCCAGGGGGCCCGGAGACCCAGTACTTC. Full variable domain (rest looked up from reference TRBV7-8 and TRBJ2-5): GAGVSQSPRYKVAKRGQDVALRCDPISGHVSLFWYQQALGQGPEFLTYFQNEAQLDKSGLPSDRFFAERPEGSVSTLKIQRTQQEDSAVYLCASSLEPGGPETQYFGPGTRLLVL.

The J gene is TRBJ1-2, the V gene TRBV19; D unresolved. V dropped 5 bases and J dropped 8 bases, with 12 bases sitting between them. The length of the CDR3 is 12 residues. Germline V lookup: CDR1 LNHDA, CDR2 SQIVND (reference sequence). The CDR3 region has the DNA TGTGCCAGTAGTCCCACGGGCCTCGGCTACACCTTC. It codes for CASSPTGLGYTF.

This sequence joins TRBV30 and TRBJ2-7; no clear D gene. Germline loops: CDR1 GTSNPN, CDR2 SVGIG (reference sequence). The CDR3 runs to 13 residues. Trimming took off 4 bases at V and 7 bases at J, with 17 bases between the two ends. This CDR3 reads CAWIWKGATEQYF. In DNA form, the CDR3 reads TGTGCCTGGATATGGAAGGGTGCTACGGAGCAGTACTTC.

V is TRBV5-4 and J is TRBJ1-2, with TRBD1 matching over 12 bases. The length of the CDR3 is 15 residues. The V gene end was trimmed by 4 bases and the J gene end by 3 bases; junction bases not matched to a gene: 4. In germline, CDR1 is SGHNT, CDR2 YYREEE (reference sequence). CDR3 amino acids: CASSPGTGGYYGYTF. CDR3 bases: TGTGCCAGCAGCCCCGGGACAGGGGGCTACTATGGCTACACCTTC.

The rearrangement joins TRBV11-3 to TRBJ1-2; D remains unclear. In germline, CDR1 is SGHNT, CDR2 YENEEA. The CDR3 covers 13 residues. V was clipped by 1 base and J by 3 bases, with 6 bases between them. The CDR3 DNA reads TGTGCCAGCAGCTTAGGTCCGTACTATGGCTACACCTTC. Translated: CASSLGPYYGYTF.

The chain couples TRBV20-1 to TRBJ1-2; D gene ambiguous. Between the trimmed V and J ends, which lost 7 bases and 8 bases, there was a span of 8 bases. The germline V gene has CDR1 DFQATT and CDR2 SNEGSKA (reference sequence). The CDR3 is 9 amino acids. Here the CDR3 reads CSVNLGYTF. For the CDR3, the DNA is TGCAGTGTAAACTTGGGCTACACCTTC.

The chain combines TRBV11-2 with TRBJ2-4; D may be TRBD1 or TRBD2 (5 bases each). The germline V gene encodes CDR1 SGHAT and CDR2 FQNNGV. Trimming took off 1 base at V and 0 bases at J, with 10 bases between the two ends. CDR3 size: 16 residues. The CDR3 DNA sequence: TGTGCCAGCAGCTTAGGGTTTGGGACAGCCAAAAACATTCAGTACTTC. This codes for CASSLGFGTAKNIQYF.

The chain carries TRBV19 and TRBJ2-1, with TRBD2 matching 12 bases. CDR1 is LNHDA and CDR2 is SQIVND in the germline V gene (reference sequence). The CDR3 is 15 amino acids. V trimming: 9 bases; J trimming: 3 bases; junction bases outside the gene matches: 6. The CDR3, as DNA: TGTGCCAGCACAATACTAGCGGGAGGCTACAATGAGCAGTTCTTC. This translates into CASTILAGGYNEQFF.